Listed below are T cell receptor beta chains from one sample, sequenced in a study of CD4 T cells in relation to SARS-CoV-2 and coronaviruses. Their antigens are not known. The assay was immunoSEQ multiplex PCR, and TCRdb's table has in-frame clones only and misses some. The sample contains around 40,000 clones, over 75% of which appear only once. Input material: naive CD4+ T cells from PBMCs, cultured in vitro. These receptors all stem from an adult with COVID-19. Both conserved end residues are part of each CDR3. Fields, in order: D gene, clone size, V gene, J gene, CDR3 protein, CDR3 DNA. D genes are given only for firm matches. A clone size is listed for some rows: how often the clone was seen (once, few, many), or a class if it is expanded.

d_call: -; clone_size: -; v_call: TRBV6-5; j_call: TRBJ2-5; cdr3_aa: CASTGNQETQYF; cdr3_nt: TGTGCCAGTACAGGGAACCAAGAGACCCAGTACTTC
d_call: -; clone_size: -; v_call: TRBV7-2; j_call: TRBJ2-5; cdr3_aa: CASSPRGPQETQYF; cdr3_nt: TGTGCCAGCAGCCCGCGGGGTCCCCAAGAGACCCAGTACTTC
d_call: TRBD2; clone_size: -; v_call: TRBV7-9; j_call: TRBJ2-2; cdr3_aa: CASSFPLAGYTGELFF; cdr3_nt: TGTGCCAGCAGCTTCCCACTAGCGGGATACACCGGGGAGCTGTTTTTT
d_call: TRBD2; clone_size: -; v_call: TRBV9; j_call: TRBJ2-2; cdr3_aa: CASSVESSGSGELFF; cdr3_nt: TGTGCCAGCAGCGTAGAATCTAGCGGGAGCGGGGAGCTGTTTTTT
d_call: -; clone_size: -; v_call: TRBV6-2/TRBV6-3; j_call: TRBJ1-5; cdr3_aa: CASSVDNNRFQPQHF; cdr3_nt: TGTGCCAGCAGTGTGGACAATAACCGATTTCAGCCCCAGCATTTT
d_call: TRBD2; clone_size: -; v_call: TRBV20-1; j_call: TRBJ2-1; cdr3_aa: CSASWSASGYNEQFF; cdr3_nt: TGCAGTGCTAGTTGGTCGGCTAGCGGTTACAATGAGCAGTTCTTC
d_call: TRBD1; clone_size: -; v_call: TRBV6-5; j_call: TRBJ1-2; cdr3_aa: CASKETRGPNYGYTF; cdr3_nt: TGTGCCAGCAAAGAGACCAGGGGGCCCAACTATGGCTACACCTTC
d_call: -; clone_size: -; v_call: TRBV12-3/TRBV12-4; j_call: TRBJ2-7; cdr3_aa: CASSFSGAEQYF; cdr3_nt: TGTGCCAGCAGTTTTTCGGGGGCCGAGCAGTACTTC
d_call: -; clone_size: -; v_call: TRBV3-1/TRBV3-2; j_call: TRBJ2-3; cdr3_aa: CASSQRSGGMGADTQYF; cdr3_nt: TGTGCCAGCAGCCAAAGATCTGGAGGGATGGGGGCAGATACGCAGTATTTT
d_call: -; clone_size: -; v_call: TRBV12-3/TRBV12-4; j_call: TRBJ1-6; cdr3_aa: CASSDSPNSPLHF; cdr3_nt: TGTGCCAGCAGCGACAGCCCCAATTCACCCCTCCACTTT
d_call: -; clone_size: -; v_call: TRBV4-2; j_call: TRBJ1-5; cdr3_aa: CASSQDPAGTRGQPQHF; cdr3_nt: TGTGCCAGCAGCCAAGATCCGGCGGGGACGAGGGGTCAGCCCCAGCATTTT
d_call: -; clone_size: few; v_call: TRBV2; j_call: TRBJ2-7; cdr3_aa: CASSDGDSSYEQYF; cdr3_nt: TGTGCCAGCAGTGACGGGGACTCGTCCTACGAGCAGTACTTC
d_call: -; clone_size: -; v_call: TRBV28; j_call: TRBJ1-5; cdr3_aa: CASSLLGSNQPQHF; cdr3_nt: TGTGCCAGCAGCCTCCTGGGTAGCAATCAGCCCCAGCATTTT
d_call: -; clone_size: -; v_call: TRBV28; j_call: TRBJ2-3; cdr3_aa: CASRESLLDTQYF; cdr3_nt: TGTGCCAGCCGGGAGAGCCTGCTAGATACGCAGTATTTT
d_call: -; clone_size: -; v_call: TRBV19; j_call: TRBJ1-1; cdr3_aa: CASSKILNTEAFF; cdr3_nt: TGTGCCAGTAGTAAAATCCTGAACACTGAAGCTTTCTTT
d_call: -; clone_size: -; v_call: TRBV28; j_call: TRBJ2-7; cdr3_aa: CASTPTGRMYEQYF; cdr3_nt: TGTGCCAGCACCCCCACGGGACGAATGTACGAGCAGTACTTC
d_call: -; clone_size: -; v_call: TRBV10-2; j_call: TRBJ1-1; cdr3_aa: CASSENGYTEAFF; cdr3_nt: TGCGCCAGCAGTGAGAACGGATACACTGAAGCTTTCTTT
d_call: TRBD2; clone_size: -; v_call: TRBV3-1/TRBV3-2; j_call: TRBJ2-3; cdr3_aa: CASSHGPAGGGDTQYF; cdr3_nt: TGTGCCAGCAGCCATGGACCTGCGGGAGGGGGAGATACGCAGTATTTT
d_call: TRBD1; clone_size: -; v_call: TRBV7-2; j_call: TRBJ1-5; cdr3_aa: CASSLTQGISNQPQHF; cdr3_nt: TGTGCCAGCAGCTTAACACAGGGGATTAGCAATCAGCCCCAGCATTTT
d_call: -; clone_size: -; v_call: TRBV27; j_call: TRBJ2-7; cdr3_aa: CASSRYRDSAYEQYF; cdr3_nt: TGTGCCAGCAGTCGTTACCGGGACTCAGCCTACGAGCAGTACTTC
d_call: -; clone_size: -; v_call: TRBV7-9; j_call: TRBJ1-5; cdr3_aa: CASSLQGGNQPQHF; cdr3_nt: TGTGCCAGCAGCTTACAGGGTGGAAATCAGCCCCAGCATTTT
d_call: TRBD2; clone_size: few; v_call: TRBV19; j_call: TRBJ2-1; cdr3_aa: CASNLAGDEQFF; cdr3_nt: TGTGCCAGTAACCTAGCGGGAGATGAGCAGTTCTTC
d_call: TRBD2; clone_size: -; v_call: TRBV5-1; j_call: TRBJ2-1; cdr3_aa: CASSFSYREGLDEQFF; cdr3_nt: TGCGCCAGCAGCTTCTCTTATCGGGAGGGCCTGGATGAGCAGTTCTTC
d_call: TRBD1; clone_size: few; v_call: TRBV5-4; j_call: TRBJ1-1; cdr3_aa: CASSSRPGQGVEAFF; cdr3_nt: TGTGCCAGCAGCTCACGACCGGGACAGGGGGTTGAAGCTTTCTTT
d_call: TRBD2; clone_size: -; v_call: TRBV6-1; j_call: TRBJ2-2; cdr3_aa: CASSEWGLAGTGELFF; cdr3_nt: TGTGCCAGCAGTGAGTGGGGACTAGCGGGCACCGGGGAGCTGTTTTTT
d_call: TRBD2; clone_size: -; v_call: TRBV6-2/TRBV6-3; j_call: TRBJ2-4; cdr3_aa: CASSERTSLSIAKNIQYF; cdr3_nt: TGTGCCAGCAGCGAACGGACTAGTCTATCCATAGCCAAAAACATTCAGTACTTC
d_call: TRBD1; clone_size: -; v_call: TRBV6-2/TRBV6-3; j_call: TRBJ1-3; cdr3_aa: CASSRDSSGNTIYF; cdr3_nt: TGTGCCAGCAGTCGGGACAGCTCTGGAAACACCATATATTTT
d_call: TRBD2; clone_size: -; v_call: TRBV27; j_call: TRBJ2-5; cdr3_aa: CASSWGRGQETQYF; cdr3_nt: TGTGCCAGCAGTTGGGGGAGGGGTCAAGAGACCCAGTACTTC
d_call: -; clone_size: -; v_call: TRBV28; j_call: TRBJ2-7; cdr3_aa: CASSGAGKEFEQYF; cdr3_nt: TGTGCCAGCAGTGGGGCAGGGAAAGAATTCGAGCAGTACTTC
d_call: TRBD1; clone_size: -; v_call: TRBV3-1/TRBV3-2; j_call: TRBJ2-6; cdr3_aa: CASSQSTGGTSGANVLTF; cdr3_nt: TGTGCCAGCAGCCAAAGCACAGGGGGGACCTCTGGGGCCAACGTCCTGACTTTC
d_call: TRBD1; clone_size: -; v_call: TRBV27; j_call: TRBJ2-7; cdr3_aa: CASSSSSRGLGEQYF; cdr3_nt: TGTGCCAGCAGTTCGTCTTCTAGGGGGCTTGGCGAGCAGTACTTC
d_call: TRBD2; clone_size: -; v_call: TRBV27; j_call: TRBJ2-3; cdr3_aa: CASSSGLAGVWDTQYF; cdr3_nt: TGTGCCAGCAGCTCAGGACTAGCGGGAGTTTGGGATACGCAGTATTTT
d_call: TRBD2; clone_size: -; v_call: TRBV2; j_call: TRBJ2-5; cdr3_aa: CASSEAPAGGAETQYF; cdr3_nt: TGTGCCAGCAGTGAAGCGCCAGCGGGAGGGGCGGAGACCCAGTACTTC
d_call: -; clone_size: -; v_call: TRBV5-4; j_call: TRBJ2-5; cdr3_aa: CASSPTHDYVETQYF; cdr3_nt: TGTGCCAGCAGCCCTACCCACGACTACGTAGAGACCCAGTACTTC
d_call: -; clone_size: -; v_call: TRBV20-1; j_call: TRBJ2-5; cdr3_aa: CSARAKETQYF; cdr3_nt: TGCAGTGCTAGGGCCAAGGAGACCCAGTACTTC
d_call: TRBD2; clone_size: -; v_call: TRBV2; j_call: TRBJ2-3; cdr3_aa: CASSGGLAGGRDTQYF; cdr3_nt: TGTGCCAGCAGTGGAGGACTAGCGGGAGGCAGGGATACGCAGTATTTT
d_call: -; clone_size: -; v_call: TRBV20-1; j_call: TRBJ2-1; cdr3_aa: CSASSDSYNEQFF; cdr3_nt: TGCAGTGCTAGTTCGGACAGCTACAATGAGCAGTTCTTC
d_call: -; clone_size: -; v_call: TRBV4-2; j_call: TRBJ2-3; cdr3_aa: CASSPHRTYPSTDTQYF; cdr3_nt: TGTGCCAGCAGCCCCCATAGGACTTACCCTAGCACAGATACGCAGTATTTT
d_call: -; clone_size: few; v_call: TRBV6-2/TRBV6-3; j_call: TRBJ1-5; cdr3_aa: CASSDSISNQPQHF; cdr3_nt: TGTGCCAGCAGTGACAGCATCAGCAATCAGCCCCAGCATTTT
d_call: -; clone_size: once; v_call: TRBV5-1; j_call: TRBJ1-1; cdr3_aa: CASSRSGRTEAFF; cdr3_nt: TGCGCCAGCAGCCGGTCTGGCAGAACTGAAGCTTTCTTT
d_call: -; clone_size: -; v_call: TRBV28; j_call: TRBJ1-5; cdr3_aa: CASSPGDRDGPQHF; cdr3_nt: TGTGCCAGCAGTCCAGGGGACCGGGACGGGCCCCAGCATTTT
d_call: TRBD2; clone_size: -; v_call: TRBV11-2; j_call: TRBJ2-2; cdr3_aa: CASSALAGETGELFF; cdr3_nt: TGTGCCAGCAGCGCATTAGCGGGAGAGACCGGGGAGCTGTTTTTT
d_call: -; clone_size: -; v_call: TRBV4-1; j_call: TRBJ2-5; cdr3_aa: CASSQDDSSSQETQYF; cdr3_nt: TGCGCCAGCAGCCAAGATGATTCGAGTAGTCAAGAGACCCAGTACTTC
d_call: TRBD2; clone_size: -; v_call: TRBV4-2; j_call: TRBJ2-1; cdr3_aa: CASSQATGTSGYSSYNEQFF; cdr3_nt: TGTGCCAGCAGCCAGGCTACCGGGACTAGCGGGTATAGCTCCTACAATGAGCAGTTCTTC